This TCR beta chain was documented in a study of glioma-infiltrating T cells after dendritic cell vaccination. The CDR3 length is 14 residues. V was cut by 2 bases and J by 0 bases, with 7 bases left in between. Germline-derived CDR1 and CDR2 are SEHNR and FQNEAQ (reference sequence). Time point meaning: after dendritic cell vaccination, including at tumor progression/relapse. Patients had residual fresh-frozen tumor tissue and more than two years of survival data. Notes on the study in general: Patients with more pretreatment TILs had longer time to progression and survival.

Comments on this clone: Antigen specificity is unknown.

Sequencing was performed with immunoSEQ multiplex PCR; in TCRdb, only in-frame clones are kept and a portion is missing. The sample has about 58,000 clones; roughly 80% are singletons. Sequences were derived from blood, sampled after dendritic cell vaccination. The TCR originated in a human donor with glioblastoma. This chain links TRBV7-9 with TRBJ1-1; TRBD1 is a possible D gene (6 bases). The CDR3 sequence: CASSLRTVNTEAFF. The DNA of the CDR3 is TGTGCCAGCAGCTTACGGACAGTGAACACTGAAGCTTTCTTT.